One sample yielded the 2 T cell receptor beta chains listed below, sequenced in a study of T cell responses to AZD1222 COVID-19 vaccine. Some clones are missing from TCRdb's copy, which holds only in-frame ones; the method was immunoSEQ multiplex PCR. Here the sample spans 85,000 to 95,000 clones, roughly 89% being singletons. Source: peripheral blood, taken on day 0 of AZD1222 vaccination. The source of these receptors is an adult in good health.

The chain carries TRBV27 and TRBJ1-2; D is unclear. Trimming removed 5 bases at V and 0 bases at J, with 10 bases between. Per germline, CDR1 MNHEY and CDR2 SMNVEV (reference sequence). The length of the CDR3 is 14 residues. As DNA, the CDR3 is TGTGCCAGCAGTCAAGCCCAAACTAACTATGGCTACACCTTC. Its protein product is CASSQAQTNYGYTF.

The CDR3 sequence: CASGGLGGDTQYF. In DNA form, the CDR3 reads TGTGCCAGCGGGGGACTAGGTGGAGATACGCAGTATTTT. The V and J genes are TRBV6-5 and TRBJ2-3; TRBD2 agrees at 8 bases. This CDR3 region has 13 residues. Trimming took 8 bases from V and 5 from J; bases not matched to a gene: 6. CDR1 MNHEY and CDR2 SVGAGI come from the germline V gene.